A selection of T cell receptor beta chains follows, all from one sample in a study of cytomegalovirus exposure and HLA in healthy donors. Using immunoSEQ multiplex PCR, the repertoire was profiled, and TCRdb retains in-frame clones only, with some absent. This sample carries 200,000 or so clones, 80% to 85% of them seen once, and the ten largest clones take 0.2% to 0.3%. The specimen was PBMCs. Receptors were obtained from a boy aged 5-17 years in good health and CMV-seronegative. Both conserved end residues are trimmed from each CDR3.

TRBJ2-7 TRBV18 ASSPKSGVEQY
TRBJ1-1 TRBV7-6 ASSGTGTGAMNTEAF
TRBJ1-2 TRBV7-2 ASSPRTRGQVNYGYT
TRBJ2-3 TRBV4-2 ASSQAGLASTDTQY
TRBJ2-7 TRBV28 ASSSGHGEQY
TRBJ2-1 TRBV7-3 ASSKLAGGSNEQF
TRBJ2-3 TRBV7-9 ASSLSGTSGDTQY
TRBJ1-1 TRBV7-2 ASSLVGVRGPLEAF
TRBJ1-1 TRBV15 ATSRNQWASMNTEAF
TRBJ1-2 TRBV29-1 SVEDRFGYT
TRBJ1-3 TRBV28 ASSPQVPSSEDTIY
TRBJ1-4 TRBV9 ASSPYTGGTNEKLF
TRBJ2-3 TRBV7-2 ASSLTDTQY
TRBJ1-6 TRBV6-1 ASSTGQASGSPLH
TRBJ2-5 TRBV15 ATSRNDALAQETQY
TRBJ2-7 TRBV29-1 SVEYYGFAGASSYEQY
TRBJ2-1 TRBV12-5 ATAPQGRGRRSNEQF
TRBJ1-2 TRBV18 ASSPDSSYGYT
TRBJ2-2 TRBV15 ATRGQAIGELF
TRBJ1-6 TRBV6-1 ASSGPGQLNSPLH
TRBJ2-1 TRBV14 ASRLTGVSEQF
TRBJ2-1 TRBV27 ASSLLTSGSSYNEQF
TRBJ1-2 TRBV5-4 ASSFSLEDFSYGYT
TRBJ2-3 TRBV11-3 ASGHRGTDTQY